This TCR beta chain appears in the sequencing data of a study of blood T cell repertoires in COVID-19. Background on the study: Specimens from acute and convalescent COVID-19 originated in the United States, Italy and Spain. Nucleic acid was either cDNA or gDNA, and it came from T cells, B-cell-depleted T cells, or PBMCs.

Methods used by the authors: Estimation of nucleated cell counts was performed using reference gene primer amplification. The assay was immunoSEQ multiplex PCR, and TCRdb's table has in-frame clones only and misses some. V, J and clone size were drawn from that table, and D and trimming were deduced from the DNA. The sample shows about 210,000 clones, around four fifths of them seen only once. The length of the CDR3 is 16 residues. Germline CDR1 is SGHAT and CDR2 is FQNNGV. With V trimmed by 4 bases and J by 7 bases, 13 bases remained unmatched. The rearrangement uses TRBV11-2 and TRBJ2-1, with 7 bases fitting TRBD2. Sequenced: peripheral blood. This clonotype originated in a woman between 45 and 65 years old with acute or convalescent COVID-19. The CDR3 DNA is TGTGCCAGCAGCTCCCCGAGGGGCGGGAGACCTAATGAGCAGTTCTTC. This translates into CASSSPRGGRPNEQFF.